This T cell receptor beta chain is drawn from a study of Graves' ophthalmopathy and Graves' hyperthyroidism. The study's findings and limits: A 13-signature model separated ophthalmopathy from stable hyperthyroidism, approximately 87% sensitivity, approximately 80% specificity. In blood, most expanded thyroid clonotypes above 0.001 frequency were also detected.

With a duration under 3 months, ophthalmopathy in the donors showed moderate-to-severe activity, CAS ≥3 and NOSPECS ≥4. The TCR beta CDR3 regions underwent amplification from RNA transcripts. An initial RT-PCR round employing HTBI primers preceded a second-round multiplex PCR. TCRdb passed the multiplex PCR reads through MiXCR, listing each CDR3 protein once. The table shows about 700,000 distinct CDR3 sequences, with about two fifths occurring only once. Concerning this clonotype: Its cognate antigen is unknown.

V was cut by 0 bases and J by 0 bases, with 11 bases left in between. The CDR3 loop spans 15 amino acids. In germline, CDR1 is GTSNPN, CDR2 SVGIG (reference sequence). The source is an adult man with Graves' ophthalmopathy. This chain uses TRBV30 with TRBJ1-1; D unresolved. The sequenced sample consisted of peripheral blood. The CDR3 DNA reads as TGTGCCTGGAGTGTACCGGGGTACTTGAACACTGAAGCTTTCTTT. Translating it yields CAWSVPGYLNTEAFF.